The 26 T cell receptor beta chains reported below all come from one sample, sequenced in a study of cytomegalovirus exposure and HLA in healthy donors. The PCR employed 60 Vbeta primers together with 13 Jbeta primers. Clones were read by immunoSEQ multiplex PCR, and TCRdb kept only the in-frame ones, dropping some. The sample consists of under 250,000 clones, around 85% of them appearing once. The source material was PBMCs. These receptors all come from a human donor in good health.

The gene calls are TRBV13 and TRBJ2-3; 11 bases line up with TRBD2. Germline lookup yields CDR1 PRHDT and CDR2 FYEKMQ (reference sequence). The CDR3 has 16 residues. V trimming: 4 bases; J trimming: 6 bases; junction bases outside the gene matches: 9. For the CDR3, the DNA is TGTGCCAGCAGCTCAAGGACTAGCGGGCCTATGGATACGCAGTATTTT. It specifies CASSSRTSGPMDTQYF. Using reference TRBV13 and TRBJ2-3 for the parts outside the CDR3, the full variable domain is AAGVIQSPRHLIKEKRETATLKCYPIPRHDTVYWYQQGPGQDPQFLISFYEKMQSDKGSIPDRFSAQQFSDYHSELNMSSLELGDSALYFCASSSRTSGPMDTQYFGPGTRLTVL.

The chain links TRBV5-1 to TRBJ2-3; a possible D gene is TRBD2 (6 bases). Germline V CDR1 and CDR2: SGHRS, YFSETQ. The CDR3 consists of 14 residues. V dropped 2 bases and J dropped 5 bases, with 12 bases sitting between them. For the CDR3, the DNA is TGCGCCAGCAGCTTTTCGGGAGACGGAGATACGCAGTATTTT. Residues: CASSFSGDGDTQYF.

V gene TRBV19 combines with J gene TRBJ1-1; D perhaps matches TRBD1 (6 bases). Germline CDR1 is LNHDA and CDR2 is SQIVND (reference sequence). Trimming stripped 6 bases from V and 4 bases from J, with 21 bases between. The length of the CDR3 is 16 residues. Written as DNA, the CDR3 is TGTGCCAGTAGCAATCTCGACAGGCCCCGAATCACTGAAGCTTTCTTT. It encodes CASSNLDRPRITEAFF.

The rearrangement uses TRBV27 and TRBJ2-5; 7 nucleotides match TRBD2. V shed 5 bases and J 7 bases; nucleotides not matched to a gene: 7. This CDR3 contains 13 residues. Looked up from germline, CDR1 is MNHEY and CDR2 is SMNVEV (reference sequence). For the CDR3, the DNA is TGTGCCAGCAGTCCCAGCGGGGCCGTGACCCAGTACTTC. It codes for CASSPSGAVTQYF.

For the CDR3, the DNA is TGTGCCAGCAGCTTCCCGAGGGGGCGGGGAAACACCATATATTTT. Amino acid sequence: CASSFPRGRGNTIYF. V is TRBV11-2 and J is TRBJ1-3; 7 bases align to TRBD1. CDR3 length: 15 amino acids. In germline, CDR1 is SGHAT, CDR2 FQNNGV. V lost 3 bases and J lost 4; bases outside the gene matches: 6.

This rearrangement joins TRBV7-2 to TRBJ2-7, with D possibly being TRBD1 (5 bases). The ends were cut back, 1 base at V and 6 bases at J, with 13 bases in the middle. Germline CDR1 SGHTA, CDR2 FQGNSA. The CDR3 runs 14 residues. The CDR3 is CASSLVSSRGEQYF. The CDR3 DNA follows: TGTGCCAGCAGCTTAGTTTCTAGTAGGGGCGAGCAGTACTTC.

The J gene is TRBJ2-3, the V gene TRBV5-1; the match to TRBD2 covers 10 bases. Per germline, CDR1 SGHRS and CDR2 YFSETQ. The CDR3 covers 16 residues. V was clipped by 1 base and J by 8 bases; unmatched bases: 10. Here the CDR3 DNA reads TGCGCCAGCAGCTTGCGGCTAGCGGGAGCCCCCGGTACGCAGTATTTT. The encoded protein is CASSLRLAGAPGTQYF.

For the CDR3, the DNA is TGTGCCAGTAGTATATTGGAGGGACAGGGGGCGGGCGAGCAGTACTTC. Translation: CASSILEGQGAGEQYF. The chain has TRBV19 and TRBJ2-7; TRBD1 matches 12 bases. V was clipped by 2 bases and J by 6 bases; unmatched bases: 8. This CDR3 comprises 16 residues. Germline-derived CDR1 and CDR2 are LNHDA and SQIVND (reference sequence).

The chain recombines TRBV7-8 with TRBJ2-5, with D uncertain. V was clipped by 0 bases and J by 5 bases, with 7 bases between them. The CDR3 length is 13 residues. The germline gives CDR1 SGHVS, CDR2 FQNEAQ. CDR3 sequence (DNA): TGTGCCAGCAGCTTAGCGGTCGGGGAGACCCAGTACTTC. Translated, it gives CASSLAVGETQYF.

The chain is built from TRBV5-8 and TRBJ2-5, with 8 bases identical to TRBD2. V lost 4 bases to trimming and J lost 1 base; unmatched junction nucleotides: 9. Germline V gene lookup returns CDR1 SGHTS and CDR2 YDEGEE. The CDR3 consists of 16 residues. CDR3 amino acids: CASSRAGGRLQETQYF. The CDR3 DNA is TGTGCCAGCAGCCGAGCTGGCGGGAGGCTCCAAGAGACCCAGTACTTC.

The chain has TRBV30 and TRBJ2-2; 7 bases line up with TRBD1. V trimming: 4 bases; J trimming: 0 bases; junction bases outside the gene matches: 2. Per the germline V gene, CDR1 is GTSNPN and CDR2 is SVGIG (reference sequence). The CDR3 spans 14 residues. This chain's CDR3 is CAWMTGPNTGELFF. The CDR3 nucleotides read TGTGCCTGGATGACAGGGCCGAACACCGGGGAGCTGTTTTTT.

The genes are TRBV30 and TRBJ2-7; 7 nucleotides line up with TRBD2. The CDR3 runs 14 residues. J gave up 4 bases and V 2 bases, and 8 bases lay outside the gene matches. Per germline, CDR1 GTSNPN and CDR2 SVGIG (reference sequence). CDR3 region: CAWSSGVGSYEQYF. Here the CDR3 DNA reads TGTGCCTGGAGTAGCGGGGTGGGGTCGTACGAGCAGTACTTC. The full variable domain, rest sourced from reference TRBV30 and TRBJ2-7, is SQTIHQWPATLVQPVGSPLSLECTVEGTSNPNLYWYRQAAGRGLQLLFYSVGIGQISSEVPQNLSASRPQDRQFILSSKKLLLSDSGFYLCAWSSGVGSYEQYFGPGTRLTVT.

The V and J genes are TRBV6-5 and TRBJ2-5; 7 nucleotides line up with TRBD1. The trim removed 0 bases at V and 0 bases at J, leaving 1 base unmatched. This CDR3 spans 15 amino acids. Germline V CDR1 and CDR2: MNHEY, SVGAGI. DNA for the CDR3: TGTGCCAGCAGTTACTCGGGACAGAACCAAGAGACCCAGTACTTC. Encoded protein: CASSYSGQNQETQYF.

The CDR3 sequence is CAIKGLATYEQYF. Written as DNA, the CDR3 is TGTGCCATTAAGGGACTCGCCACCTACGAGCAGTACTTC. This sequence joins TRBV28 and TRBJ2-7; perhaps TRBD2 as D (6 bases). V gave up 10 bases and J gave up 2 bases, with 15 bases separating them. Per the germline V gene, CDR1 is MDHEN and CDR2 is SYDVKM. The CDR3 is 13 amino acids.

The gene calls are TRBV6-6 and TRBJ2-5; 8 positions agree with TRBD1. This CDR3 spans 16 amino acids. CDR1 and CDR2 from the germline V gene are MNHNY and SVGAGI (reference sequence). V shed 6 bases, J shed 3 bases, and the junction held 12 bases outside the gene matches. The CDR3 bases are TGTGCCAGCAGCCACAAGGACAGGGAAATAAAAGAGACCCAGTACTTC. Residues: CASSHKDREIKETQYF.

The chain recombines TRBV19 with TRBJ2-7; 9 nucleotides align to TRBD2. CDR3 length: 14 residues. Losses at the gene ends were 6 bases for V and 3 bases for J; bases not matched to a gene: 6. Germline CDR1 LNHDA, CDR2 SQIVND (reference sequence). The CDR3 nucleotides are TGTGCCAGTAGATCGACTAGCGGTAGCTACGAGCAGTACTTC. It specifies CASRSTSGSYEQYF.

V and J are TRBV4-1 and TRBJ1-4; D unresolved. The V end lost 1 base, the J end lost 7 bases, and 16 bases lay between the germline ends. CDR3 length: 16 residues. Germline V gene sequence: CDR1 MGHRA, CDR2 YSYEKL. The CDR3 DNA reads TGCGCCAGCAGCCAAGTCTCTTTACCGGGTCCTGAAAAACTGTTTTTT. Protein sequence: CASSQVSLPGPEKLFF.

The chain has TRBV5-8 and TRBJ2-7; TRBD2 matches at 9 bases. The CDR3 is made up of 15 amino acids. Germline lookup yields CDR1 SGHTS and CDR2 YDEGEE. The ends lost 0 bases at V and 5 bases at J; junction bases unmatched: 6. The CDR3 DNA reads as TGTGCCAGCAGCTTGGTTCAGACTAGCGGCCACGAGCAGTACTTC. Encoded protein: CASSLVQTSGHEQYF.

This chain uses TRBV6-6 with TRBJ2-7; a weak D match, TRBD2 (6 bases). Germline lookup yields CDR1 MNHNY and CDR2 SVGAGI (reference sequence). V gave up 2 bases and J gave up 3 bases, with 14 bases separating them. This CDR3 contains 15 residues. The CDR3 coding sequence is TGTGCCAGCAGTTACGGCCTAGCGCAAATCTACGAGCAGTACTTC. Translating it yields CASSYGLAQIYEQYF.

The chain has TRBV4-2 and TRBJ2-7; tentative D call: TRBD2 (6 bases). There are 16 residues in the CDR3. Germline V CDR1 and CDR2: LGHNA, YNFKEQ. V was clipped by 1 base and J by 3 bases, with 16 bases between them. The DNA of the CDR3 is TGTGCCAGCAGCCAAGCACGGGGCGGGATTAGCTACGAGCAGTACTTC. As protein: CASSQARGGISYEQYF.

The gene calls are TRBV7-2 and TRBJ2-1; TRBD1 might be the D (5 bases). The V and J ends lost 10 bases and 12 bases respectively, with 16 bases between them. The CDR3 loop spans 11 amino acids. CDR1 and CDR2 (germline): SGHTA, FQGNSA. The CDR3 protein is CATNGKGRQFF. The CDR3 region has the DNA TGTGCCACTAATGGAAAGGGGCGGCAGTTCTTC.

The chain is built from TRBV2 and TRBJ2-7; 9 nucleotides line up with TRBD2. Germline V CDR1 and CDR2: SNHLY, FYNNEI. V shed 4 bases and J 5 bases; nucleotides not matched to a gene: 6. CDR3 length: 14 amino acids. In nucleotides, the CDR3 is TGTGCCAGCAGTGGGACTAGCGAGCGACACGAGCAGTACTTC. It yields the protein CASSGTSERHEQYF.

This clone was recorded only once. The rearrangement uses TRBV12-2 and TRBJ2-7; no DNA check was done on the table's D call, TRBD2. TRBV12-2 is termed a pseudogene. This CDR3 comprises 14 residues. DNA of the CDR3: TGTGCAAGTCGCGTTAGCGGGCCCCCCTACGGGCAGTACTTC. This encodes CASRVSGPPYGQYF.

This clone came up once. This chain joins TRBV4-3 and TRBJ1-2, with 9 nucleotides matching TRBD1. V gave up 3 bases and J gave up 8 bases; unmatched junction bases: 7. The CDR3 totals 14 residues. Germline V gene lookup returns CDR1 LGHNA and CDR2 YSLEER. The DNA for the CDR3 is TGCGCCAGCAGCCAGGAGGACAGGGGTCGAGGCTACACCTTC. This codes for CASSQEDRGRGYTF.

The CDR3 region is CASSLELGYEQYF. The CDR3 bases are TGCGCCAGCAGCTTGGAACTAGGGTACGAGCAGTACTTC. This rearrangement joins TRBV5-1 to TRBJ2-7, with D possibly being TRBD2 (5 bases). V dropped 0 bases and J dropped 4 bases, with 8 bases sitting between them. This CDR3 spans 13 amino acids. Germline V CDR1 and CDR2: SGHRS, YFSETQ.

As for this clone: This CDR3 is also generated by other DNA sequences in the sample. This sequence joins TRBV11-2 and TRBJ2-7; possibly TRBD2 for D (5 bases). The germline V gene has CDR1 SGHAT and CDR2 FQNNGV. The V end was cut by 3 bases, the J end by 1 base, with 10 bases between. The CDR3 runs to 14 residues. The CDR3: CASSFGTGSYEQYF. Here the CDR3 DNA reads TGTGCCAGCAGCTTCGGCACGGGGTCCTACGAGCAGTACTTC.